Presented here are 19 T cell receptor beta chains from one specimen sequenced in a study of control samples from healthy donors and cancer patients. TCRdb's copy holds only in-frame clones and misses some; the assay was immunoSEQ multiplex PCR. The table shows about 150,000 clones, with roughly nine tenths occurring only once. What was sequenced was blood. These receptors originate from a man aged 25 to 45 in good health.

The chain links TRBV19 to TRBJ2-3; no firm D call. V was clipped by 3 bases and J by 1 base, with 8 bases between them. CDR1 and CDR2 from the germline V gene are LNHDA and SQIVND (reference sequence). The CDR3 is 14 amino acids. The CDR3 region has the DNA TGTGCCAGTAGTATCCAGTGGGGCACAGATACGCAGTATTTT. Its protein product is CASSIQWGTDTQYF. The full variable domain, in which reference TRBV19 and TRBJ2-3 provide the parts outside the CDR3, is DGGITQSPKYLFRKEGQNVTLSCEQNLNHDAMYWYRQDPGQGLRLIYYSQIVNDFQKGDIAEGYSVSREKKESFPLTVTSAQKNPTAFYLCASSIQWGTDTQYFGPGTRLTVL.

The chain has TRBV5-1 and TRBJ2-7; 15 nucleotides agree with TRBD2. This CDR3 has 17 residues. Trimming removed 0 bases from V and 6 bases from J; junction bases left unmatched: 7. In germline, CDR1 is SGHRS, CDR2 YFSETQ. The CDR3 region has the DNA TGCGCCAGCAGCTTGGGCTGGACTAGCGGGGGGGCCTTCGAGCAGTACTTC. Encoded protein: CASSLGWTSGGAFEQYF.

This rearrangement joins TRBV6-6 to TRBJ1-1, with D uncertain. The CDR3 extends over 12 amino acids. With 8 bases removed from V and 11 bases from J, the gap between germline ends came to 18 bases. The germline gives CDR1 MNHNY, CDR2 SVGAGI (reference sequence). CDR3 in amino acids: CASSLIPPGAFF. The CDR3 DNA reads TGTGCCAGCTCCCTGATACCGCCCGGGGCTTTCTTT.

V is TRBV30 and J is TRBJ2-5; D might be TRBD2 (5 bases). V gave up 5 bases and J gave up 10 bases, with 20 bases separating them. The CDR3 covers 13 residues. In germline, CDR1 is GTSNPN, CDR2 SVGIG (reference sequence). The CDR3 loop reads CAWGPLAARSQYF. The CDR3 DNA sequence: TGTGCCTGGGGGCCCCTAGCCGCCCGAAGCCAGTACTTC.

The genes are TRBV18 and TRBJ1-4, with TRBD1 identical over 7 bases. V shed 3 bases, J shed 6 bases, and the junction held 1 base outside the gene matches. CDR1 is KGHSH, CDR2 LQKENI, per germline. The CDR3 is 13 residues long. The CDR3 DNA is TGTGCCAGCTCACCTCAGGGGGATGAAAAACTGTTTTTT. Residues: CASSPQGDEKLFF.

The chain carries TRBV7-9 and TRBJ2-1, with 8 positions matching TRBD1. The CDR3 is made up of 15 amino acids. V dropped 3 bases and J dropped 0; count of bases not matched to a gene: 1. CDR1 and CDR2 from the germline V gene are SEHNR and FQNEAQ (reference sequence). The CDR3 here is CASSFDRGSYNEQFF. The CDR3 coding sequence is TGTGCCAGCAGCTTCGACAGGGGCTCCTACAATGAGCAGTTCTTC. Full variable domain (outside the CDR3, taken from reference TRBV7-9 and TRBJ2-1): DTGVSQNPRHKITKRGQNVTFRCDPISEHNRLYWYRQTLGQGPEFLTYFQNEAQLEKSRLLSDRFSAERPKGSFSTLEIQRTEQGDSAMYLCASSFDRGSYNEQFFGPGTRLTVL.

The chain combines TRBV7-2 with TRBJ1-3; perhaps TRBD1 as D (5 bases). Germline V CDR1 and CDR2: SGHTA, FQGNSA. The CDR3 is 16 residues long. V was clipped by 4 bases and J by 3 bases, with 16 bases between them. This chain's CDR3 is CASSSSYGGGGNTIYF. For the CDR3, the DNA is TGTGCCAGCAGCTCCTCTTATGGGGGAGGTGGAAACACCATATATTTT.

The chain joins TRBV2 to TRBJ2-7; TRBD1 agrees at 8 bases. The germline gives CDR1 SNHLY, CDR2 FYNNEI. The CDR3 is made up of 14 amino acids. The J segment lost 0 bases and the V segment lost 6 bases, leaving 4 bases of the junction unmatched. In nucleotides, the CDR3 is TGTGCCAGCAGACAGGGGGAAATCTCCTACGAGCAGTACTTC. As protein: CASRQGEISYEQYF.

J is TRBJ2-3 and V is TRBV5-6; D gene unclear. Germline V lookup: CDR1 SGHDT, CDR2 YYEEEE. Trimming pared 1 base from V and 4 bases from J, leaving 10 bases between. This CDR3 is 14 amino acids long. The CDR3 here is CASSLSGNPDTQYF. In DNA, the CDR3 is TGTGCCAGCAGCTTGAGTGGGAACCCAGATACGCAGTATTTT.

V is TRBV18 and J is TRBJ2-2; D remains unclear. Per germline, CDR1 KGHSH and CDR2 LQKENI. V lost 1 base and J lost 3, with 6 bases in between. This CDR3 region has 14 residues. As DNA, the CDR3 is TGTGCCAGCTCACCACAGGCACACACCGGGGAGCTGTTTTTT. Translation: CASSPQAHTGELFF.

The chain links TRBV24-1 to TRBJ2-1; 14 bases agree with TRBD2. V lost 4 bases and J lost 5; bases outside the gene matches: 18. The CDR3 loop spans 21 amino acids. Per the germline V gene, CDR1 is KGHDR and CDR2 is SFDVKD. The CDR3 DNA reads as TGTGCCACCAGTGAAGTTCCGACTAGCGGGAGGGCCGGGTCCGTGAACAATGAGCAGTTCTTC. Encoded protein: CATSEVPTSGRAGSVNNEQFF.

The chain joins TRBV9 to TRBJ2-7; 7 bases fit TRBD2. Germline V lookup: CDR1 SGDLS, CDR2 YYNGEE. CDR3 length equals 15 residues. The trim removed 3 bases at V and 2 bases at J, leaving 8 bases unmatched. The CDR3 DNA reads TGTGCCAGCAGCGCCGGACCTCGGGGGGCCTACGAGCAGTACTTC. This codes for CASSAGPRGAYEQYF. Full variable domain (remainder filled in from reference TRBV9 and TRBJ2-7): DSGVTQTPKHLITATGQRVTLRCSPRSGDLSVYWYQQSLDQGLQFLIQYYNGEERAKGNILERFSAQQFPDLHSELNLSSLELGDSALYFCASSAGPRGAYEQYFGPGTRLTVT.

This sequence joins TRBV5-4 and TRBJ2-7; 8 bases align to TRBD2. V was pared by 4 bases and J by 1 base, with 13 bases of the junction left unmatched. CDR1 and CDR2 (germline): SGHNT, YYREEE (reference sequence). The CDR3 is 17 amino acids. CDR3 loop: CASSPSVSSGGSYEQYF. Written as DNA, the CDR3 is TGTGCCAGCAGCCCTAGTGTGAGTTCGGGAGGGTCCTACGAGCAGTACTTC.

This chain joins TRBV5-5 and TRBJ2-7; D unclear. CDR1 is SGHKS, CDR2 YYEKEE, per germline (reference sequence). V was trimmed by 2 bases and J by 4 bases, leaving 7 bases between them. This CDR3 spans 12 amino acids. The CDR3 loop is CASSLEAYEQYF. The CDR3 nucleotides are TGTGCCAGCAGCTTAGAGGCTTACGAGCAGTACTTC.

This clone was recorded once. The rearrangement uses TRBV5-4 and TRBJ2-1; D not resolved. The CDR3 has 13 amino acids. CDR1 and CDR2 (germline): SGHNT, YYREEE (reference sequence). V lost 4 bases, J lost 5 bases, and 10 bases lay in between. Here the CDR3 reads CASSRVGDNEQFF. DNA for the CDR3: TGTGCCAGCAGCCGGGTCGGCGACAATGAGCAGTTCTTC.

The chain links TRBV5-6 to TRBJ2-7, with D unclear. Trimming stripped 0 bases from V and 2 bases from J, with 9 bases between. This CDR3 comprises 14 residues. CDR1 is SGHDT, CDR2 YYEEEE, per germline. CDR3 protein: CASSLEVGTYEQYF. DNA for the CDR3: TGTGCCAGCAGCTTGGAGGTCGGCACCTACGAGCAGTACTTC.

The chain carries TRBV7-8 and TRBJ1-3, with D perhaps TRBD1 (5 bases). Looked up from germline, CDR1 is SGHVS and CDR2 is FQNEAQ. This CDR3 spans 20 amino acids. The V end was cut by 0 bases, the J end by 0 bases, with 21 bases between. In DNA, the CDR3 is TGTGCCAGCAGCTTAGCGGATCCTCGGGGTGGAGGGACCTCTGGAAACACCATATATTTT. As protein: CASSLADPRGGGTSGNTIYF.

The chain links TRBV7-3 to TRBJ2-3; D unclear. V lost 0 bases and J 4 bases, leaving 11 bases between the germline ends. The CDR3 is 15 amino acids. Germline lookup yields CDR1 SGHTA and CDR2 FQGTGA. The CDR3: CASSLTGGMSDTQYF. CDR3 nucleotide sequence: TGTGCCAGCAGCTTAACCGGTGGAATGTCAGATACGCAGTATTTT.

CDR3: CAISEWGKTYEQYF. DNA of the CDR3: TGTGCCATCAGTGAGTGGGGGAAGACCTACGAGCAGTACTTC. J is TRBJ2-7 and V is TRBV10-3; TRBD1 or TRBD2 may be the D gene (5 bases each). The V gene lost 1 base and the J gene lost 2 bases, with 9 bases spanning the gap. In germline, CDR1 is ENHRY, CDR2 SYGVKD. This CDR3 comprises 14 residues.